These 26 T cell receptor beta chains were all obtained from the same sample, sequenced in a study of monozygotic twins with cystic fibrosis. The method was immunoSEQ multiplex PCR; TCRdb's version includes in-frame clones alone and lacks a portion of them. The repertoire holds over 25,000 clones, roughly 96% seen once, with 2.7% in the top ten. The specimen was blood. These receptors were taken from a girl aged 2-10 years with cystic fibrosis.

V is TRBV2 and J is TRBJ2-7, with D possibly matching TRBD1 (6 bases). The CDR3 length is 14 residues. Between the trimmed V and J ends, which lost 6 bases and 7 bases, there was a span of 19 bases. CDR1 is SNHLY and CDR2 is FYNNEI in the germline V gene. For the CDR3, the DNA is TGTGCCAGCAGACCACAGGGTCCTTCGTGGGAGCAGTACTTC. Translated: CASRPQGPSWEQYF.

The chain uses TRBV28 and TRBJ1-2; a weak D match, TRBD1 (5 bases). The germline V gene encodes CDR1 MDHEN and CDR2 SYDVKM. The CDR3 length is 15 residues. The ends were cut back, 7 bases at V and 1 base at J, with 16 bases in the middle. This chain's CDR3 is CASTRFGGFNYGYTF. DNA of the CDR3: TGTGCCAGCACCCGATTCGGGGGATTTAACTATGGCTACACCTTC.

The rearrangement joins TRBV6-6 to TRBJ1-1; D remains unclear. The V end was cut by 6 bases, the J end by 0 bases, with 5 bases between. There are 12 residues in the CDR3. Germline CDR1 MNHNY, CDR2 SVGAGI (reference sequence). In DNA form, the CDR3 reads TGTGCCAGCAGCCCGGTGAACACTGAAGCTTTCTTT. This gives the protein CASSPVNTEAFF.

This chain joins TRBV7-6 and TRBJ2-3; 13 nucleotides line up with TRBD2. The trim removed 5 bases at V and 2 bases at J, leaving 4 bases unmatched. The CDR3 sequence is 16 residues long. Germline loops: CDR1 SGHVS, CDR2 FNYEAQ. CDR3 residues: CASSQGLAGPTDTQYF. The CDR3 region has the DNA TGTGCCAGCAGCCAGGGACTAGCGGGGCCCACAGATACGCAGTATTTT.

This clone was seen just once. The CDR3 loop reads CASSLATRGYTF. The CDR3 DNA sequence: TGTGCCAGCAGCTTAGCGACGAGAGGCTACACCTTC. J is TRBJ1-2 and V is TRBV7-2; D is uncertain. V lost 0 bases and J 8 bases, leaving 7 bases between the germline ends. The CDR3 has 12 residues. The germline V gene has CDR1 SGHTA and CDR2 FQGNSA.

V is TRBV5-6 and J is TRBJ2-3; TRBD2 matches at 8 bases. The V gene end was trimmed by 1 base and the J gene end by 4 bases; junction bases not matched to a gene: 5. CDR3 length equals 15 residues. The germline V gene has CDR1 SGHDT and CDR2 YYEEEE. CDR3 region: CASSLPGGGADTQYF. The CDR3 region has the DNA TGTGCCAGCAGCTTGCCGGGAGGGGGGGCAGATACGCAGTATTTT.

The rearrangement uses TRBV18 and TRBJ1-3; D not resolved. The V end lost 0 bases, the J end lost 2 bases, and 5 bases lay between the germline ends. The CDR3 contains 14 residues. Germline V gene sequence: CDR1 KGHSH, CDR2 LQKENI. The CDR3 bases are TGTGCCAGCTCACCACCGGCGGCTGGAAACACCATATATTTT. It is translated as CASSPPAAGNTIYF. Supplemented by reference TRBV18 and TRBJ1-3, the full variable domain reads NAGVMQNPRHLVRRRGQEARLRCSPMKGHSHVYWYRQLPEEGLKFMVYLQKENIIDESGMPKERFSAEFPKEGPSILRIQQVVRGDSAAYFCASSPPAAGNTIYFGEGSWLTVV.

The chain couples TRBV9 to TRBJ2-5; D uncertain. There are 13 residues in the CDR3. Trimming shortened V by 1 base and J by 7 bases, and 11 bases separated the two germline ends. CDR1 is SGDLS, CDR2 YYNGEE, per germline. In DNA, the CDR3 is TGTGCCAGCAGCGTAAACTTCAAGGGGACCCAGTACTTC. It encodes CASSVNFKGTQYF.

The gene calls are TRBV7-2 and TRBJ2-7, with D perhaps TRBD1 (6 bases). Germline CDR1 SGHTA, CDR2 FQGNSA. The CDR3 covers 15 residues. Trimming cost V 2 bases and J 4 bases, with 15 bases left between them. The CDR3 sequence is CASSLTPRGQYEQYF. The CDR3 region has the DNA TGTGCCAGCAGCTTAACCCCTAGGGGACAATACGAGCAGTACTTC.

The V and J genes are TRBV7-2 and TRBJ2-3; TRBD2 agrees at 8 bases. Per the germline V gene, CDR1 is SGHTA and CDR2 is FQGNSA. The CDR3 runs 17 residues. V lost 1 base, J lost 2 bases, and 8 bases stayed unmatched. CDR3 nucleotide sequence: TGTGCCAGCAGCTTAGACGCGGCGGGAGGCTACACAGATACGCAGTATTTT. It encodes CASSLDAAGGYTDTQYF. The entire variable domain, with the rest obtained from reference TRBV7-2 and TRBJ2-3, is as follows: GAGVSQSPSNKVTEKGKDVELRCDPISGHTALYWYRQSLGQGLEFLIYFQGNSAPDKSGLPSDRFSAERTGGSVSTLTIQRTQQEDSAVYLCASSLDAAGGYTDTQYFGPGTRLTVL.

V usage is TRBV5-1 and J usage is TRBJ2-5, with 8 bases fitting TRBD1. V shed 5 bases and J 4 bases; nucleotides not matched to a gene: 10. CDR3 length: 15 residues. From germline, CDR1 is SGHRS and CDR2 YFSETQ. The CDR3 coding sequence is TGCGCCAGCAGGCGACCAGGGGGCGACGGAGAGACCCAGTACTTC. Residues: CASRRPGGDGETQYF.

The chain joins TRBV27 to TRBJ1-4, with D perhaps matching TRBD1 (6 bases). With 4 bases removed from V and 3 bases from J, the gap between germline ends came to 15 bases. CDR3 length equals 16 residues. The germline V gene has CDR1 MNHEY and CDR2 SMNVEV (reference sequence). CDR3 in amino acids: CASSSGSGAANEKLFF. DNA of the CDR3: TGTGCCAGCAGTTCTGGCTCAGGGGCTGCTAATGAAAAACTGTTTTTT.

The rearrangement uses TRBV7-9 and TRBJ2-1; 7 bases fit TRBD1. The CDR3 totals 13 residues. Trimming at V came to 5 bases and at J to 6 bases, leaving 4 bases not matched to a gene. Germline V lookup: CDR1 SEHNR, CDR2 FQNEAQ (reference sequence). The CDR3 coding sequence is TGTGCCAGCAGCCCACCAGGGGGCAATGAGCAGTTCTTC. Protein: CASSPPGGNEQFF. The variable domain in full, completed from reference TRBV7-9 and TRBJ2-1, reads DTGVSQNPRHKITKRGQNVTFRCDPISEHNRLYWYRQTLGQGPEFLTYFQNEAQLEKSRLLSDRFSAERPKGSFSTLEIQRTEQGDSAMYLCASSPPGGNEQFFGPGTRLTVL.

The chain links TRBV7-9 to TRBJ1-1; 7 bases are shared with TRBD1. The junction had 18 bases not matched to a gene; V was cut back by 5 bases and J by 3 bases. The CDR3 runs to 18 residues. Per germline, CDR1 SEHNR and CDR2 FQNEAQ (reference sequence). The CDR3 reads CASSLLIPSRGVYTEAFF. CDR3 nucleotides: TGTGCCAGCAGCCTCCTAATCCCAAGCAGGGGGGTATACACTGAAGCTTTCTTT.

In this sample, this clone turned up once. The V gene is TRBV15, the J gene TRBJ2-6; D unclear. Germline assignment: CDR1 LNHNV and CDR2 YYDKDF (reference sequence). V was shortened by 2 bases and J by 2 bases, with 16 bases between the two germline ends. This CDR3 spans 18 amino acids. CDR3 nucleotides: TGTGCCACCAGCAGATTCGGTATAACGACCACTGGGGCCAACGTCCTGACTTTC. Translated: CATSRFGITTTGANVLTF.

The chain links TRBV4-2 to TRBJ2-7, with D unclear. The CDR3 is made up of 15 amino acids. In germline, CDR1 is LGHNA, CDR2 YNFKEQ. V was trimmed by 1 base and J by 0 bases, leaving 10 bases between them. For the CDR3, the DNA is TGTGCCAGCAGCCAAGCCGCCAGCGTCTCCTACGAGCAGTACTTC. Residues: CASSQAASVSYEQYF.

Comment on this clone: At one end, the junction sequence differs from germline, possibly due to a read error. The chain combines TRBV29-1 with TRBJ2-2, with 15 bases fitting TRBD2. Germline CDR1 reads SQVTM; CDR2 reads ANQGSEA. The length of the CDR3 is 17 residues. Written as DNA, the CDR3 is TGCAGCGTCCTCACCGGGACTAGCGGGAGGAACACCGGGGAGCTATTTTTT. Protein sequence: CSVLTGTSGRNTGELFF.

This chain connects TRBV10-1 to TRBJ2-2; D not certain. The CDR3 is 12 residues long. V was cut by 10 bases and J by 5 bases, with 11 bases left in between. The germline CDR1 and CDR2 sequences are WNHNN and SYGVQD (reference sequence). The DNA of the CDR3 is TGCGCCAAAGGCGAGAAGACCGGGGAGCTGTTTTTT. Encoded protein: CAKGEKTGELFF.

This rearrangement joins TRBV6-6 to TRBJ2-7, with TRBD2 identical over 8 bases. The germline gives CDR1 MNHNY, CDR2 SVGAGI (reference sequence). V lost 5 bases and J lost 3; bases outside the gene matches: 9. CDR3 length: 15 amino acids. CDR3 residues: CASSEREKGFYEQYF. In nucleotides, the CDR3 is TGTGCCAGCAGTGAGCGGGAGAAAGGCTTCTACGAGCAGTACTTC.

V gene TRBV27 combines with J gene TRBJ2-7; perhaps D is TRBD1 or TRBD2 (5 bases each). This CDR3 comprises 15 residues. The V and J ends lost 7 bases and 2 bases respectively, with 18 bases between them. CDR1 is MNHEY and CDR2 is SMNVEV in the germline V gene (reference sequence). CDR3 DNA sequence: TGTGCCAGCACCTCCCGCCGGGACGGAGCCTACGAGCAGTACTTC. This codes for CASTSRRDGAYEQYF.

The V call is TRBV6-5, the J call TRBJ1-2, with D possibly TRBD1 on 5 matching bases. The CDR3 length is 14 residues. In germline, CDR1 is MNHEY, CDR2 SVGAGI. V was clipped by 2 bases and J by 4 bases, with 11 bases between them. The CDR3 DNA reads TGTGCCAGCAGTTACGGGGGGAAGGGCTATGGCTACACCTTC. Translation gives CASSYGGKGYGYTF.

The chain combines TRBV25-1 with TRBJ1-3; D is unresolved. CDR3 length: 18 amino acids. V gave up 2 bases and J gave up 2 bases, with 19 bases separating them. In germline, CDR1 is MGHDK, CDR2 SYGVNS. CDR3: CASSEVTPPGTTGNTIYF. For the CDR3, the DNA is TGTGCCAGCAGTGAAGTAACCCCCCCGGGAACGACTGGAAACACCATATATTTT.

This rearrangement joins TRBV27 to TRBJ1-1, with D possibly matching TRBD1 (6 bases). The CDR3 loop spans 13 amino acids. The V end lost 5 bases, the J end lost 8 bases, and 15 bases lay between the germline ends. Germline V gives CDR1 MNHEY, CDR2 SMNVEV (reference sequence). As DNA, the CDR3 is TGTGCCAGCAGTCTGATCGGGACAAAAGAAGCTTTCTTT. Translated: CASSLIGTKEAFF.

The chain combines TRBV28 with TRBJ1-3, with D uncertain. Per germline, CDR1 MDHEN and CDR2 SYDVKM. The length of the CDR3 is 14 residues. Trimming removed 5 bases from V and 5 bases from J, with 13 bases in between. The CDR3 DNA is TGTGCCAGCAGTATGAGGGAAAATCGAAACACCATATATTTT. Amino acids: CASSMRENRNTIYF.

V gene TRBV2 combines with J gene TRBJ1-1, with 8 bases fitting TRBD1. V lost 3 bases, J lost 6 bases, and 6 bases stayed unmatched. The length of the CDR3 is 14 residues. Germline V gene lookup returns CDR1 SNHLY and CDR2 FYNNEI. CDR3 sequence reads: CASSDLDRDSEAFF. In DNA form, the CDR3 reads TGTGCCAGCAGTGACTTGGACAGGGACTCTGAAGCTTTCTTT.

The chain couples TRBV6-5 to TRBJ1-2; TRBD1 matches 7 bases. This CDR3 is built from 13 residues. V lost 6 bases, J lost 2 bases, and 3 bases stayed unmatched. Germline-derived CDR1 and CDR2 are MNHEY and SVGAGI. As DNA, the CDR3 is TGTGCCAGCAGAAAGGGACAGAACTATGGCTACACCTTC. It translates to CASRKGQNYGYTF.